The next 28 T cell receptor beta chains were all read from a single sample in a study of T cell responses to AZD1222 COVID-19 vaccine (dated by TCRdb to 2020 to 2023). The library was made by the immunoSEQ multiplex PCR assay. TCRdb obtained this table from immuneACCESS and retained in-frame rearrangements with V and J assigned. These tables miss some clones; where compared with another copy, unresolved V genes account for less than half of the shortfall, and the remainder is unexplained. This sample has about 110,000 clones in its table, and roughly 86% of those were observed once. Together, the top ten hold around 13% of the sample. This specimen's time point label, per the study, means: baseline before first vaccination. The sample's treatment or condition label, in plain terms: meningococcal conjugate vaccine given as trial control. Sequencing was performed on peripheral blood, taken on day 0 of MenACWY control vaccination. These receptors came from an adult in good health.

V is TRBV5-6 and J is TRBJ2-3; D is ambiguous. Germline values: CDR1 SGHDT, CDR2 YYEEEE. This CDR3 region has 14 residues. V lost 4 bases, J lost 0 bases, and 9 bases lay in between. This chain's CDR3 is CASSVLLSTDTQYF. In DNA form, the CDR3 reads TGTGCCAGCAGCGTCCTCCTGAGCACAGATACGCAGTATTTT.

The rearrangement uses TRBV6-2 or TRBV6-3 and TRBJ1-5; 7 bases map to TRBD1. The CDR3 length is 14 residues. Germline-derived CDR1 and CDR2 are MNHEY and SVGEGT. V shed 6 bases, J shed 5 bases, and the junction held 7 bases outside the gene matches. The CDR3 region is CASSSRQGHQPQHF. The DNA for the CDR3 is TGTGCCAGCAGCTCAAGACAGGGCCATCAGCCCCAGCATTTT.

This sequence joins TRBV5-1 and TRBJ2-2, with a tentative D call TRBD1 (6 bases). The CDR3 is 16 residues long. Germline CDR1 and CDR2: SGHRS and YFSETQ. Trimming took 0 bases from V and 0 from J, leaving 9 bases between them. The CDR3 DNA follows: TGCGCCAGCAGCTTGGTTGCAGGGGCGAACACCGGGGAGCTGTTTTTT. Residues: CASSLVAGANTGELFF.

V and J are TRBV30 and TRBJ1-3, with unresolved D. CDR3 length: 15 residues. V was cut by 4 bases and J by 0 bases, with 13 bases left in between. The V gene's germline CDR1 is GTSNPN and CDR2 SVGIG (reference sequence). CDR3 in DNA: TGTGCCTGGACCCGCCCCGGACGCTCTGGAAACACCATATATTTT. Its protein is CAWTRPGRSGNTIYF. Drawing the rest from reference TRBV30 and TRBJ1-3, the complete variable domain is SQTIHQWPATLVQPVGSPLSLECTVEGTSNPNLYWYRQAAGRGLQLLFYSVGIGQISSEVPQNLSASRPQDRQFILSSKKLLLSDSGFYLCAWTRPGRSGNTIYFGEGSWLTVV.

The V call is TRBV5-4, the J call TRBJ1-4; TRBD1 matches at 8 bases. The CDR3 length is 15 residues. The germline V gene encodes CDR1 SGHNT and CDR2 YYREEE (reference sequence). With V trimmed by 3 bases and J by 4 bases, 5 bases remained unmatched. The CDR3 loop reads CASSYGTGYNEKLFF. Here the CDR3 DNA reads TGTGCCAGCAGCTACGGGACAGGCTATAATGAAAAACTGTTTTTT.

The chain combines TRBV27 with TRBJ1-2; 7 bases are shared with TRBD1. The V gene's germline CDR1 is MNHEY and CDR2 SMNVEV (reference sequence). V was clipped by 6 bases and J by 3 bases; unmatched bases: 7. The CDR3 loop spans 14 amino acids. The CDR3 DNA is TGTGCCAGCAGAAGGACAGGTAGCTACTATGGCTACACCTTC. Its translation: CASRRTGSYYGYTF.

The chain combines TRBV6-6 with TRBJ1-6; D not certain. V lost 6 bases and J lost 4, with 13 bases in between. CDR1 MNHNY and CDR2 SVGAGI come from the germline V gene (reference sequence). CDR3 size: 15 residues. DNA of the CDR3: TGTGCCAGCAGCCCAAGGACGGATTATAATTCACCCCTCCACTTT. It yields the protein CASSPRTDYNSPLHF.

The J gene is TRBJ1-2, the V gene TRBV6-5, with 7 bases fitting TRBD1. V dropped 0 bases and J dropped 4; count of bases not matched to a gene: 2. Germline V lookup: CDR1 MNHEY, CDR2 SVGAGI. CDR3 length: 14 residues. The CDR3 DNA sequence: TGTGCCAGCAGTTACTCGGGACAGTTCTATGGCTACACCTTC. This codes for CASSYSGQFYGYTF.

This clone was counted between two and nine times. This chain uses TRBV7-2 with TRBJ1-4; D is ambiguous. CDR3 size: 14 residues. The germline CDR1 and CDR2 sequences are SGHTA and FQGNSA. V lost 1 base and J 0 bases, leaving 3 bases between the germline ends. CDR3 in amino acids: CASSLGATNEKLFF. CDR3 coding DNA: TGTGCCAGCAGCTTAGGGGCAACTAATGAAAAACTGTTTTTT.

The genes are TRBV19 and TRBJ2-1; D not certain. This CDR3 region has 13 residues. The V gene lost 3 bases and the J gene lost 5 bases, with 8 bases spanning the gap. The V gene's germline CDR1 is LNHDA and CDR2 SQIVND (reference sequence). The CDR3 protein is CASSMQAHNEQFF. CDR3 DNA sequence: TGTGCCAGTAGTATGCAGGCCCACAATGAGCAGTTCTTC.

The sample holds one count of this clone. The CDR3 here is CASSPAGRGGRDTQYF. In nucleotides, the CDR3 is TGTGCCAGCAGTCCAGCGGGACGGGGGGGCCGAGATACGCAGTATTTT. The rearrangement links TRBV6-2 or TRBV6-3 to TRBJ2-3; 8 bases map to TRBD2. Germline V gives CDR1 MNHEY, CDR2 SVGEGT. The CDR3 consists of 16 residues. V lost 5 bases and J lost 5; bases outside the gene matches: 12.

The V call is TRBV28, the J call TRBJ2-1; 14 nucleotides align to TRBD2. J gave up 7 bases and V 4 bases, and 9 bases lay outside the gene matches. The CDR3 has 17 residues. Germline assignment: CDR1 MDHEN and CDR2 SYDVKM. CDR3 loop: CASSSGTSGSPRNEQFF. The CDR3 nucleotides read TGTGCCAGCAGTTCCGGGACTAGCGGGAGCCCTAGAAATGAGCAGTTCTTC.

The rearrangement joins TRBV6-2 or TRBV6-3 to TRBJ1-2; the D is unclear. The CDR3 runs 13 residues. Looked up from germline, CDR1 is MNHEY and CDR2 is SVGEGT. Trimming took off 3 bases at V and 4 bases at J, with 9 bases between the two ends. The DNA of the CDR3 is TGTGCCAGCAGTTATCAGTCAGGCTATGGCTACACCTTC. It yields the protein CASSYQSGYGYTF.

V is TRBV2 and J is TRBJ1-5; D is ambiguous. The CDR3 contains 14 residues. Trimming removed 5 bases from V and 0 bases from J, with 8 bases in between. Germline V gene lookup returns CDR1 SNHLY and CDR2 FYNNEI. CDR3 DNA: TGTGCCAGCAGTTACGACACTAGCAATCAGCCCCAGCATTTT. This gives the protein CASSYDTSNQPQHF.

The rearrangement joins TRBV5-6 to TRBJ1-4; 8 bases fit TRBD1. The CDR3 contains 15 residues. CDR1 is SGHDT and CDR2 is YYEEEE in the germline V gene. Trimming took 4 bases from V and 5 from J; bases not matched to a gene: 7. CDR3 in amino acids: CASSLTGEGNEKLFF. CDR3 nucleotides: TGTGCCAGCAGCCTGACAGGGGAGGGGAATGAAAAACTGTTTTTT.

As DNA, the CDR3 is TGTGCCAGCAGCCGAGGACTAGCGGGGGGTGAGGAGACCCAGTACTTC. This encodes CASSRGLAGGEETQYF. The chain uses TRBV9 and TRBJ2-5; 14 bases match TRBD2. V trimming: 4 bases; J trimming: 5 bases; junction bases outside the gene matches: 7. Germline lookup yields CDR1 SGDLS and CDR2 YYNGEE. The CDR3 length is 16 residues.

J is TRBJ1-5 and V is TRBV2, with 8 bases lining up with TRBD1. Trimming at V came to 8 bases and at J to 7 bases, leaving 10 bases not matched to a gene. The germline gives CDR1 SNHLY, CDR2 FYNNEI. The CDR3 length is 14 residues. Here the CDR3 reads CASGGQGVGQPQHF. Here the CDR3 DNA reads TGTGCCAGCGGTGGACAGGGTGTGGGGCAGCCCCAGCATTTT.

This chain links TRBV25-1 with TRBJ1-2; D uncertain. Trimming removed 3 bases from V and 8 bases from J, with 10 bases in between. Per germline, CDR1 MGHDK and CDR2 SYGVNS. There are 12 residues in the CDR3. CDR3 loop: CASSEGVAGYTF. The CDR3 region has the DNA TGTGCCAGCAGTGAGGGTGTAGCGGGCTACACCTTC.

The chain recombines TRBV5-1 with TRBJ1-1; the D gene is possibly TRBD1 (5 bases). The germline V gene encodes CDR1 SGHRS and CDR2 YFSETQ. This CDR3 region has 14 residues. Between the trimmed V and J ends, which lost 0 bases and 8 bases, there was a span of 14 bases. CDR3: CASSLEGTGTEAFF. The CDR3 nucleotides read TGCGCCAGCAGCTTGGAAGGAACCGGGACGGAAGCTTTCTTT.

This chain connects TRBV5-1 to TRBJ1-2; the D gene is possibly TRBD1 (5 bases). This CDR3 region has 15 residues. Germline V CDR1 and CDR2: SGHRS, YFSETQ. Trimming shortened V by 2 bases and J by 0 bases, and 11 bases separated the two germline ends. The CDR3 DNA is TGCGCCAGCAGCTTAGGGACGGCTGCTAACTATGGCTACACCTTC. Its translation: CASSLGTAANYGYTF.

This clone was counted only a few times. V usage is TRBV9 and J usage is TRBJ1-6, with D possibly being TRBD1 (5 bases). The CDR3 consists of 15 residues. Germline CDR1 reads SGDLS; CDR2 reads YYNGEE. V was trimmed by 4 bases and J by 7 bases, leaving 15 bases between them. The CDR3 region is CASSPSGVRNSPLHF. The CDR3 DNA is TGTGCCAGCAGCCCGTCGGGGGTCAGGAATTCACCCCTCCACTTT. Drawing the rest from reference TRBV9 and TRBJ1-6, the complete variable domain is DSGVTQTPKHLITATGQRVTLRCSPRSGDLSVYWYQQSLDQGLQFLIQYYNGEERAKGNILERFSAQQFPDLHSELNLSSLELGDSALYFCASSPSGVRNSPLHFGNGTRLTVT.

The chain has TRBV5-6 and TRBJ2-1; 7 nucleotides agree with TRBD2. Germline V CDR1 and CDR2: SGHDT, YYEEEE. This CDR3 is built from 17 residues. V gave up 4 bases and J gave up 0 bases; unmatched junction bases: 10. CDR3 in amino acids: CASSGSVLAGSYNEQFF. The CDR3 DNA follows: TGTGCCAGCAGCGGATCAGTATTAGCGGGCTCCTACAATGAGCAGTTCTTC.

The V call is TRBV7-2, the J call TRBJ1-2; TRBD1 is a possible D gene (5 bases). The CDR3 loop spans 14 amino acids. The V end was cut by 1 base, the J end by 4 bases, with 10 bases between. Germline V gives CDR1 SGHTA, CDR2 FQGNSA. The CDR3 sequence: CASSLGTGVYGYTF. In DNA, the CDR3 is TGTGCCAGCAGCTTAGGGACGGGGGTCTATGGCTACACCTTC. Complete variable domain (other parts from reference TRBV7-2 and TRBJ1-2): GAGVSQSPSNKVTEKGKDVELRCDPISGHTALYWYRQSLGQGLEFLIYFQGNSAPDKSGLPSDRFSAERTGGSVSTLTIQRTQQEDSAVYLCASSLGTGVYGYTFGSGTRLTVV.

The CDR3: CASTPGGENTGELFF. The CDR3 DNA follows: TGTGCCAGCACCCCGGGAGGGGAGAACACCGGGGAGCTGTTTTTT. The V and J genes are TRBV6-5 and TRBJ2-2; 8 nucleotides agree with TRBD2. CDR3 length: 15 amino acids. J gave up 1 base and V 7 bases, and 5 bases lay outside the gene matches. Germline-derived CDR1 and CDR2 are MNHEY and SVGAGI.

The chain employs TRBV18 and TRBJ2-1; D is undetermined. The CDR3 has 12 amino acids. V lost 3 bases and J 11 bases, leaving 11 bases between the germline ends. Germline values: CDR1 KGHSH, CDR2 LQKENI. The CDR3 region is CASSPAGFQQFF. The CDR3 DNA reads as TGTGCCAGCTCACCGGCCGGCTTTCAGCAGTTCTTC.

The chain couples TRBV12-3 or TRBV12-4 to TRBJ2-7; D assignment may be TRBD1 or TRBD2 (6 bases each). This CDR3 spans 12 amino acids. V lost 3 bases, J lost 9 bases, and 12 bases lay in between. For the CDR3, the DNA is TGTGCCAGCAGTTTCGGGGGCCGGGTGCAGTACTTC. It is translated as CASSFGGRVQYF.

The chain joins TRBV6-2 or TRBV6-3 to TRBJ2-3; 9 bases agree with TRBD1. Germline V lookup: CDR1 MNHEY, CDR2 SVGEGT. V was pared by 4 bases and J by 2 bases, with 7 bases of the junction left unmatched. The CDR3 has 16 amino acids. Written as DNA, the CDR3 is TGTGCCAGCAGTTCGAACAGGGGGCTCTACACAGATACGCAGTATTTT. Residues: CASSSNRGLYTDTQYF.

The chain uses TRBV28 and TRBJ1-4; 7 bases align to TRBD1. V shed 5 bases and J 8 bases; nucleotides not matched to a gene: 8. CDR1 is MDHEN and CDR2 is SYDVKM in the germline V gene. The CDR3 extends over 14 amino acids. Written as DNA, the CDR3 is TGTGCCAGCAGTCCTACCCCGGACAGGGAAAAACTGTTTTTT. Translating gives CASSPTPDREKLFF.